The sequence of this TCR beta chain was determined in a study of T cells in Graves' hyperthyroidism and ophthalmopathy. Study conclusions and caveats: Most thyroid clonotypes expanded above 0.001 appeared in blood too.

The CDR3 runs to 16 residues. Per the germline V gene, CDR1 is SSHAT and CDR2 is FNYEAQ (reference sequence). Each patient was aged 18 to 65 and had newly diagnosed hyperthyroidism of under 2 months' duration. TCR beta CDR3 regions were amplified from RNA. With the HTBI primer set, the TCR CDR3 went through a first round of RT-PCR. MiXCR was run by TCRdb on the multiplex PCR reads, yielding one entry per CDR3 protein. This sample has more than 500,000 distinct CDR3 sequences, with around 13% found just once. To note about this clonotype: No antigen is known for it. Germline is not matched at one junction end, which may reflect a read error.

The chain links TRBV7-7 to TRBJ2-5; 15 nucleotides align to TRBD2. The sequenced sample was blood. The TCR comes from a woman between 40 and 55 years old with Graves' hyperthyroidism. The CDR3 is CASSSGLAGGQESQYF. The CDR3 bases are TGTGCTAGCAGCTCGGGACTAGCGGGAGGACAAGAGTCCCAGTACTTC.